Below are 23 T cell receptor beta chains sequenced from a single sample in a study of fetal regulatory T cell absence and autoimmunity. The repertoire was sequenced with immunoSEQ multiplex PCR; TCRdb's copy has only in-frame clones and lacks some. Of 85,000 to 100,000 clones listed, about three quarters were seen once; the top ten hold 2%. Material for sequencing was pancreas tissue. These TCRs come from a male donor with IPEX syndrome.

CDR3 coding DNA: TGCGCCAGCAGCTTCGATTTTGGGACAGGGGCTGGAAACACCATATATTTT. Residues: CASSFDFGTGAGNTIYF. The J gene is TRBJ1-3, the V gene TRBV5-1; TRBD1 matches 10 bases. Germline trimming cut 2 bases from V and 2 bases from J; bases unmatched to any gene: 7. The germline CDR1 and CDR2 sequences are SGHRS and YFSETQ. The CDR3 covers 17 residues.

The chain links TRBV2 to TRBJ2-1, with D hard to call. The CDR3 spans 14 residues. V was pared by 6 bases and J by 4 bases, with 13 bases between. Germline values: CDR1 SNHLY, CDR2 FYNNEI. Written as DNA, the CDR3 is TGTGCCAGCAGCCCGACGGCTGCATACAATGAGCAGTTCTTC. Amino acid sequence: CASSPTAAYNEQFF.

The DNA for the CDR3 is TGTGCCAGCAGCCCTTACAACACAGGCCAGCCCCAGCATTTT. Translation gives CASSPYNTGQPQHF. The V gene is TRBV7-9, the J gene TRBJ1-5, with D perhaps matching TRBD1 (5 bases). Trimming removed 5 bases at V and 7 bases at J, with 15 bases between. Per germline, CDR1 SEHNR and CDR2 FQNEAQ (reference sequence). This CDR3 contains 14 residues.

The chain combines TRBV30 with TRBJ2-7; weak D call: TRBD2 (6 bases). V lost 1 base to trimming and J lost 2 bases, with 9 bases between them. Germline V gene data show CDR1 as GTSNPN and CDR2 as SVGIG (reference sequence). This CDR3 has 13 amino acids. In DNA form, the CDR3 reads TGTGCCTGGAGTGGGGGACTGGCCTACGAGCAGTACTTC. Its translation: CAWSGGLAYEQYF.

The chain carries TRBV10-3 and TRBJ2-2, with D possibly TRBD1 on 5 matching bases. Germline CDR1 is ENHRY and CDR2 is SYGVKD. The CDR3 has 16 residues. With 4 bases removed from V and 3 bases from J, the gap between germline ends came to 15 bases. The DNA of the CDR3 is TGTGCCATCAGTGGGGTGAAGACAGTGGACACCGGGGAGCTGTTTTTT. Amino acid sequence: CAISGVKTVDTGELFF.

CDR3 region: CATKIGLAQGEQYF. CDR3 nucleotide sequence: TGTGCCACCAAGATCGGCCTAGCCCAAGGGGAGCAGTACTTC. V usage is TRBV19 and J usage is TRBJ2-7; D may be TRBD2 (5 bases). Trimming took off 10 bases at V and 7 bases at J, with 23 bases between the two ends. CDR1 is LNHDA, CDR2 SQIVND, per germline (reference sequence). CDR3 length equals 14 residues.

Only a few counts were recorded for this clone. The chain joins TRBV5-1 to TRBJ2-5; D unclear. The germline V gene encodes CDR1 SGHRS and CDR2 YFSETQ. The CDR3 is made up of 14 amino acids. V was cut by 4 bases and J by 5 bases, with 15 bases left in between. This CDR3 reads CASSAGFSSETQYF. DNA for the CDR3: TGCGCCAGCAGCGCCGGGTTCTCGTCGGAGACCCAGTACTTC.

CDR3 protein: CASSRGGNTGELFF. DNA for the CDR3: TGTGCCAGCAGCCGCGGGGGAAACACCGGGGAGCTGTTTTTT. V gene TRBV7-6 combines with J gene TRBJ2-2, with 7 bases that match TRBD2. The CDR3 length is 14 residues. Germline CDR1 is SGHVS and CDR2 is FNYEAQ. The ends lost 5 bases at V and 2 bases at J; junction bases unmatched: 2. The complete variable domain, with remaining parts taken from reference TRBV7-6 and TRBJ2-2, reads GAGVSQSPRYKVTKRGQDVALRCDPISGHVSLYWYRQALGQGPEFLTYFNYEAQQDKSGLPNDRFSAERPEGSISTLTIQRTEQRDSAMYRCASSRGGNTGELFFGEGSRLTVL.

As regards this clone: At one boundary the junction diverges from the germline segment, which might be a read error. The chain is built from TRBV5-1 and TRBJ1-1; 9 nucleotides line up with TRBD1. The CDR3 sequence is 14 residues long. Germline CDR1 SGHRS, CDR2 YFSETQ. The CDR3 is CASRMGQGNTEAFF. CDR3 coding DNA: TGCGCGAGCAGAATGGGACAGGGAAACACTGAAGCTTTCTTT.

This chain uses TRBV6-5 with TRBJ2-7; 10 bases match TRBD1. Per the germline V gene, CDR1 is MNHEY and CDR2 is SVGAGI. The CDR3 totals 13 residues. V shed 2 bases, J shed 6 bases, and the junction held 1 base outside the gene matches. This CDR3 is CASSYGTGAEQYF. The CDR3 region has the DNA TGTGCCAGCAGTTACGGGACAGGGGCCGAGCAGTACTTC.

V is TRBV9 and J is TRBJ1-2, with D tentatively TRBD1 (5 bases). Germline CDR1 SGDLS, CDR2 YYNGEE. CDR3 length: 15 residues. Deletions cut 4 bases from V and 8 bases from J, with 21 bases between. The CDR3 region has the DNA TGTGCCAGCAGCTCCCCTTCAGGGTCGGGGGACGGCTACACCTTC. Translated: CASSSPSGSGDGYTF.

Turning to this clone: The sample contains more than one DNA sequence encoding this CDR3. For the CDR3, the DNA is TGTGCCAGCAGCGTAGCGTCAGGCGGGGCAGATACGCAGTATTTT. Translated, it gives CASSVASGGADTQYF. The J gene is TRBJ2-3, the V gene TRBV9; the D gene is possibly TRBD2 (6 bases). The CDR3 has 15 residues. Trimming removed 0 bases from V and 4 bases from J, with 12 bases in between. CDR1 and CDR2 from the germline V gene are SGDLS and YYNGEE. The variable domain in full, with the rest retrieved from reference TRBV9 and TRBJ2-3, is DSGVTQTPKHLITATGQRVTLRCSPRSGDLSVYWYQQSLDQGLQFLIQYYNGEERAKGNILERFSAQQFPDLHSELNLSSLELGDSALYFCASSVASGGADTQYFGPGTRLTVL.

This clone came up a few times. This rearrangement joins TRBV10-3 to TRBJ2-7; 16 positions agree with TRBD2. Germline V lookup: CDR1 ENHRY, CDR2 SYGVKD. J gave up 6 bases and V 4 bases, and 9 bases lay outside the gene matches. The CDR3 has 17 residues. The DNA for the CDR3 is TGTGCCATCAGTGCCACTGGGACTAGCGGGGGGGCTTCCGAGCAGTACTTC. Its translation is CAISATGTSGGASEQYF.

V and J are TRBV2 and TRBJ1-3; 7 nucleotides align to TRBD1. The CDR3 runs 15 residues. V trimming: 5 bases; J trimming: 4 bases; junction bases outside the gene matches: 8. In germline, CDR1 is SNHLY, CDR2 FYNNEI. The CDR3 coding sequence is TGTGCCAGCAGTCAAAACAGGGGCCTAGGAAACACCATATATTTT. This gives the protein CASSQNRGLGNTIYF. Based on the CDR3 plus reference TRBV2 and TRBJ1-3, the full variable domain is EPEVTQTPSHQVTQMGQEVILRCVPISNHLYFYWYRQILGQKVEFLVSFYNNEISEKSEIFDDQFSVERPDGSNFTLKIRSTKLEDSAMYFCASSQNRGLGNTIYFGEGSWLTVV.

The chain is built from TRBV6-5 and TRBJ1-2; D is uncertain. Between the trimmed V and J ends, which lost 0 bases and 0 bases, there was a span of 8 bases. Germline assignment: CDR1 MNHEY and CDR2 SVGAGI. This CDR3 has 15 amino acids. The CDR3 protein is CASSYSSGANYGYTF. Here the CDR3 DNA reads TGTGCCAGCAGTTACTCGAGCGGCGCTAACTATGGCTACACCTTC.

V and J are TRBV5-6 and TRBJ1-5, with D possibly matching TRBD1 (5 bases). This CDR3 has 12 amino acids. Germline CDR1 is SGHDT and CDR2 is YYEEEE. Trimming shortened V by 3 bases and J by 9 bases, and 10 bases separated the two germline ends. The CDR3: CASSYRGAPQHF. Here the CDR3 DNA reads TGTGCCAGCAGCTACCGGGGCGCGCCCCAGCATTTT.

For this clone: Other DNA sequences in this specimen translate into the identical CDR3. The chain uses TRBV7-8 and TRBJ2-1; 12 bases line up with TRBD2. The germline V gene encodes CDR1 SGHVS and CDR2 FQNEAQ. The J segment lost 2 bases and the V segment lost 1 base, leaving 3 bases of the junction unmatched. This CDR3 is 17 amino acids long. CDR3 nucleotides: TGTGCCAGCAGCTTAGGGCTAGCGGGGGGGCCCTACAATGAGCAGTTCTTC. Amino acids: CASSLGLAGGPYNEQFF.

The sample holds a few counts of this clone. J is TRBJ2-7 and V is TRBV19, with TRBD1 as a possible D gene (5 bases). CDR1 and CDR2 from the germline V gene are LNHDA and SQIVND (reference sequence). Trimming removed 2 bases at V and 0 bases at J, with 5 bases between. This CDR3 comprises 13 residues. The CDR3 loop is CASSITGSYEQYF. The DNA of the CDR3 is TGTGCCAGTAGTATAACAGGCTCCTACGAGCAGTACTTC.

The rearrangement joins TRBV19 to TRBJ2-1; 12 positions agree with TRBD2. Germline V gene sequence: CDR1 LNHDA, CDR2 SQIVND (reference sequence). This CDR3 has 15 residues. The trim removed 5 bases at V and 7 bases at J, leaving 6 bases unmatched. The CDR3 DNA follows: TGTGCCAGTAGTCCCTGGACTAGCGGGGAAAATGAGCAGTTCTTC. Protein sequence: CASSPWTSGENEQFF.

The gene calls are TRBV5-1 and TRBJ1-4; D not resolved. V was trimmed by 4 bases and J by 7 bases, leaving 17 bases between them. CDR3 size: 15 residues. Germline V lookup: CDR1 SGHRS, CDR2 YFSETQ. CDR3 protein: CASSPTGGPVEKLFF. As DNA, the CDR3 is TGCGCCAGCAGCCCGACCGGCGGGCCCGTTGAAAAACTGTTTTTT.

This clone was counted a few times. V usage is TRBV19 and J usage is TRBJ2-7; 10 bases fit TRBD1. In germline, CDR1 is LNHDA, CDR2 SQIVND (reference sequence). The CDR3 is 14 amino acids. V trimming: 6 bases; J trimming: 3 bases; junction bases outside the gene matches: 5. CDR3 in amino acids: CASRMDRGDYEQYF. The CDR3 DNA is TGTGCCAGTAGGATGGACAGGGGGGACTACGAGCAGTACTTC.

Worth noting for this clone: Distinct nucleotide sequences in the sample also encode this CDR3. The chain is built from TRBV5-1 and TRBJ2-7; no reliable D call. Trimming took off 1 base at V and 1 base at J, with 3 bases between the two ends. The CDR3 is 12 residues long. From germline, CDR1 is SGHRS and CDR2 YFSETQ. CDR3 sequence reads: CASSLSSYEQYF. In DNA, the CDR3 is TGCGCCAGCAGCTTGTCATCCTACGAGCAGTACTTC.

The chain joins TRBV6-1 to TRBJ2-4, with D unclear. Trimming left V 3 bases short and J 1 base short, with 4 bases between. Germline-derived CDR1 and CDR2 are MNHNS and SASEGT. CDR3 size: 13 residues. CDR3 in amino acids: CASSEGAKNIQYF. Here the CDR3 DNA reads TGTGCCAGCAGTGAGGGGGCCAAAAACATTCAGTACTTC.